This TCR beta chain emerged from a study of radiotherapy plus CTLA-4 blockade in lung cancer. Whole-study findings and limits: Early blood T cell clone dynamics, with interferon-beta, were reported to best predict response.

TCRdb's table, derived via immunoSEQ multiplex PCR, lists solely in-frame clones and lacks some. The sample comprises tens of thousands of clones, 70% to 90% of which are singletons, and over 15% rests with the top ten. In the case of this clone: Its antigen is unidentified.

Looked up from germline, CDR1 is MNHEY and CDR2 is SVGAGI. The CDR3 extends over 12 amino acids. With 7 bases clipped from V and 8 bases from J, the junction kept 6 bases outside the gene matches. The sequence came from a human donor with non-small cell lung cancer that progressed on radiotherapy plus ipilimumab. The V gene is TRBV6-5, the J gene TRBJ1-1; 8 nucleotides align to TRBD1. Here the sequenced sample was peripheral blood, taken from a patient treated with radiotherapy plus ipilimumab. CDR3 region: CASTQGAGEAFF. DNA of the CDR3: TGTGCCAGCACCCAGGGGGCAGGGGAAGCTTTCTTT.